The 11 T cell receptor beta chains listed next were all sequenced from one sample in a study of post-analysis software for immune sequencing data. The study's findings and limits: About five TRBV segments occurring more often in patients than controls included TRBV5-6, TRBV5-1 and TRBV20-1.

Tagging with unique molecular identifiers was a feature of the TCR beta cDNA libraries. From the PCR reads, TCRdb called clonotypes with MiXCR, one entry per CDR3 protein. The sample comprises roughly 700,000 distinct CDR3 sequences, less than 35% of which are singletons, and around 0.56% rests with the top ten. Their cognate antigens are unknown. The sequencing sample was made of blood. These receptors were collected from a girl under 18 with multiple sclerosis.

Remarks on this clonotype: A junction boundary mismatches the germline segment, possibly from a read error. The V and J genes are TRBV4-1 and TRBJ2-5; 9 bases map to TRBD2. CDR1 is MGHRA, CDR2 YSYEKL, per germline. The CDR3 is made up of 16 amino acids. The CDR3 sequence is CASGHGPGLASQTQYF. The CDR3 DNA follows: TGCGCCAGCGGCCACGGTCCGGGACTAGCTTCTCAGACCCAGTACTTC.

CDR3 nucleotide sequence: TGTGCCAGCAGCTTAGATCCCTACCGTCCCACAGATACGCAGTATTTT. Translating gives CASSLDPYRPTDTQYF. This chain joins TRBV7-2 and TRBJ2-3, with D uncertain. Germline V gene sequence: CDR1 SGHTA, CDR2 FQGNSA. V was pared by 1 base and J by 2 bases, with 13 bases between. The CDR3 has 16 residues. Full variable domain (remainder filled in from reference TRBV7-2 and TRBJ2-3): GAGVSQSPSNKVTEKGKDVELRCDPISGHTALYWYRQSLGQGLEFLIYFQGNSAPDKSGLPSDRFSAERTGGSVSTLTIQRTQQEDSAVYLCASSLDPYRPTDTQYFGPGTRLTVL.

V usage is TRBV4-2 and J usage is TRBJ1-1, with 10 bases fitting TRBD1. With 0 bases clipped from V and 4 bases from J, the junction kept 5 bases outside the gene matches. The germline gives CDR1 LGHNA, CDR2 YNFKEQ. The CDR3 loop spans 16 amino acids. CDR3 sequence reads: CASSQDLRTGGTEAFF. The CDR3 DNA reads TGTGCCAGCAGCCAAGATCTTAGGACAGGGGGCACTGAAGCTTTCTTT.

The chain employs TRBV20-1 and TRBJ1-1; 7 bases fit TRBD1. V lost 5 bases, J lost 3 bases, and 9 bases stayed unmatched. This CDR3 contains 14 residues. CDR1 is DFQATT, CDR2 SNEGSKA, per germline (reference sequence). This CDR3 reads CSAGEQGLDTEAFF. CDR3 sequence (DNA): TGCAGTGCTGGTGAACAGGGGTTAGACACTGAAGCTTTCTTT.

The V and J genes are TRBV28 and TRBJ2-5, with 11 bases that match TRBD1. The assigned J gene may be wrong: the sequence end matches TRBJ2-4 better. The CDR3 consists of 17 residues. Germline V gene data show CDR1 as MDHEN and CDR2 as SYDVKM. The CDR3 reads CASRRTGGEVAKNIQYF. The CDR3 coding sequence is TGTGCCAGCAGGCGGACAGGGGGCGAGGTGGCCAAAAACATTCAGTACTTC.

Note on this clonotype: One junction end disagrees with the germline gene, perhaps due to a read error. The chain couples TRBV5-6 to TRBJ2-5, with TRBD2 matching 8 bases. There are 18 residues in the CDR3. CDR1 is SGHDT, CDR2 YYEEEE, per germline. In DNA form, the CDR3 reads TGTGCCAGCAGCCCCACGTCGCGGGGGGCCTTTATCCAAGGGACCCAGTACTTC. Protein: CASSPTSRGAFIQGTQYF.

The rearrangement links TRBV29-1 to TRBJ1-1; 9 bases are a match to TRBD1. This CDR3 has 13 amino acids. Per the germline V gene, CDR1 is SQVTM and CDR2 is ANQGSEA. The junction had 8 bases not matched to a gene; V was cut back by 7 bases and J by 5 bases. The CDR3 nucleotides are TGCAGCGCAGGTCTTGGACAGGGGACTGAAGCTTTCTTT. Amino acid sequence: CSAGLGQGTEAFF.

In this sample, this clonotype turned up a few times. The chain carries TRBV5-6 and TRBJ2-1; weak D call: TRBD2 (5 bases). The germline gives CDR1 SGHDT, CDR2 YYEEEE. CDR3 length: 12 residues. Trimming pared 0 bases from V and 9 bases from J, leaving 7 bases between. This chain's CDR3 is CASSLEEAEQFF. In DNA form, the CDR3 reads TGTGCCAGCAGCTTGGAGGAGGCTGAGCAGTTCTTC.

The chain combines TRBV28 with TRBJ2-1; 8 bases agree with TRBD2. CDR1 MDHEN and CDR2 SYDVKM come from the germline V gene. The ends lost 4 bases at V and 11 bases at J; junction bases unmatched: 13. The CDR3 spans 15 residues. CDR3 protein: CASSSVAGITMKQFF. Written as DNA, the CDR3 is TGTGCCAGCAGTTCCGTAGCGGGAATAACAATGAAGCAGTTCTTC.

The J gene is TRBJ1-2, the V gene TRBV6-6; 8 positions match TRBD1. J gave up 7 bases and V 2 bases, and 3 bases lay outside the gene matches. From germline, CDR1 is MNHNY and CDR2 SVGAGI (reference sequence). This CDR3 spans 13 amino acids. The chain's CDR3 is CASSYQGASGYTF. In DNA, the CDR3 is TGTGCCAGCAGTTACCAGGGGGCCTCTGGCTACACCTTC.

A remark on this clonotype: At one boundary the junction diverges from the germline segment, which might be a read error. CDR3 sequence: CASTQSLDGSRQPQHF. CDR3 nucleotides: TGCGCCAGCACCCAATCCCTCGACGGCAGTCGTCAGCCCCAGCATTTT. The gene calls are TRBV4-1 and TRBJ1-5; D is undetermined. This CDR3 is 16 amino acids long. Germline values: CDR1 MGHRA, CDR2 YSYEKL.